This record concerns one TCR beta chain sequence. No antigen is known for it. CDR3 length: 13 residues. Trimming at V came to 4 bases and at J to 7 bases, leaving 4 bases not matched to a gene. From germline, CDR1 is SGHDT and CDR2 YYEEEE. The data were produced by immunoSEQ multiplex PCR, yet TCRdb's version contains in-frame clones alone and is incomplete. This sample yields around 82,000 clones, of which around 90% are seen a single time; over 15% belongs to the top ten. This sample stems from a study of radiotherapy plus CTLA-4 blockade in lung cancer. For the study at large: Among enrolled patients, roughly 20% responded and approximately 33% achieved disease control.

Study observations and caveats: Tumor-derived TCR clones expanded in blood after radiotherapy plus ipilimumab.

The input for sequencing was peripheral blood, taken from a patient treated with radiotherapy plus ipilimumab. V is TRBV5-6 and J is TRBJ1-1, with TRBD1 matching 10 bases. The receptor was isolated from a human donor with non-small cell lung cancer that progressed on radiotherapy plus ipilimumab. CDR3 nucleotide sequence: TGTGCCAGCAGCGGGGGGACAGGGGATGAAGCTTTCTTT. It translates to CASSGGTGDEAFF.